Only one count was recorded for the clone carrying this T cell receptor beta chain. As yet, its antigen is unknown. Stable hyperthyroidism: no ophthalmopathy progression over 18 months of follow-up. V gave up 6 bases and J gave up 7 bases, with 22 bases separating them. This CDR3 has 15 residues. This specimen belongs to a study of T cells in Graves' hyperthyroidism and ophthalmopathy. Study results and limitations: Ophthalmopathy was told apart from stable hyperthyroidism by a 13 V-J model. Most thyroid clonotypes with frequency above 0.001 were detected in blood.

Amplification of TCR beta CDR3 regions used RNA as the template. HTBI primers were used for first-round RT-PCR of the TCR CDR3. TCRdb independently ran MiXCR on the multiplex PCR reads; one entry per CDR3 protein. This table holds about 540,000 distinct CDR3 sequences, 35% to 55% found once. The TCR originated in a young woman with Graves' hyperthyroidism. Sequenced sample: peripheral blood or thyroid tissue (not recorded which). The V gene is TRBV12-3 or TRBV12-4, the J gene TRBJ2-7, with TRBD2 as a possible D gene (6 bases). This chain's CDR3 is CASSRPGTAAGEQYF. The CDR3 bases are TGTGCCAGCAGCCGACCCGGGACTGCGGCGGGTGAGCAGTACTTC.